The 28 T cell receptor beta chains reported below all come from one sample, sequenced in a study of human T cells and chemical hapten exposure. This sample's time point: patch test 1, 2 weeks after DPC sensitization. The treatment was: therapeutic diphenylcyclopropenone sensitization with weekly scalp DPC. In TCRdb, the RACE reads were re-called with MiXCR into one record per CDR3 protein. The profile covers about 120,000 distinct CDR3 sequences, with around an eighth appearing a single time and around 1.5% taken by the ten largest. The input for sequencing was whole blood, taken in connection with sensitization to the hapten diphenylcyclopropenone (DPC). Receptors originate from a woman aged 50 to 60 with alopecia areata. Some clones in this sample may be carry-over from other donors' samples.

This clonotype was observed a handful of times. The J gene is TRBJ1-5, the V gene TRBV20-1; 8 positions agree with TRBD1. The CDR3 sequence is 13 residues long. Germline assignment: CDR1 DFQATT and CDR2 SNEGSKA (reference sequence). Trimming at V came to 3 bases and at J to 5 bases, leaving 3 bases not matched to a gene. CDR3 region: CSARTQGDQPQHF. CDR3 in DNA: TGCAGTGCTAGGACACAGGGGGATCAGCCCCAGCATTTT.

This clonotype was found a few times. The V gene is TRBV28, the J gene TRBJ2-7; TRBD2 matches 10 bases. From germline, CDR1 is MDHEN and CDR2 SYDVKM. J gave up 3 bases and V 4 bases, and 9 bases lay outside the gene matches. This CDR3 spans 16 amino acids. The CDR3 DNA sequence: TGTGCCAGCAGTTCCGGACTAGCGGAGGGGTACTACGAGCAGTACTTC. Protein sequence: CASSSGLAEGYYEQYF.

This clonotype was seen more than once but under ten times. J is TRBJ2-7 and V is TRBV4-3; 7 bases match TRBD1. The length of the CDR3 is 18 residues. Per germline, CDR1 LGHNA and CDR2 YSLEER. The V gene end was trimmed by 0 bases and the J gene end by 0 bases; junction bases not matched to a gene: 11. CDR3: CASSQDTNRYRGSYEQYF. In nucleotides, the CDR3 is TGCGCCAGCAGCCAAGACACCAACCGGTACAGGGGCTCCTACGAGCAGTACTTC.

This sequence joins TRBV29-1 and TRBJ1-1; 7 positions agree with TRBD1. Germline V gene sequence: CDR1 SQVTM, CDR2 ANQGSEA. J gave up 3 bases and V 7 bases, and 11 bases lay outside the gene matches. This CDR3 comprises 14 residues. In DNA, the CDR3 is TGCAGCGCAACCCGACAGGGTAGGGACACTGAAGCTTTCTTT. Translating it yields CSATRQGRDTEAFF. Supplemented by reference TRBV29-1 and TRBJ1-1, the full variable domain reads SAVISQKPSRDICQRGTSLTIQCQVDSQVTMMFWYRQQPGQSLTLIATANQGSEATYESGFVIDKFPISRPNLTFSTLTVSNMSPEDSSIYLCSATRQGRDTEAFFGQGTRLTVV.

The chain links TRBV12-3 or TRBV12-4 to TRBJ2-1; 14 nucleotides match TRBD2. The V and J ends lost 6 bases and 3 bases, in that order; junction bases with no gene match: 16. CDR3 length: 20 residues. CDR3 DNA sequence: TGTGCCAGCAGCTCCCGGACTAGCGGGAGGATATTAGGCGGCTACAATGAGCAGTTCTTC. Protein: CASSSRTSGRILGGYNEQFF.

There are many counts of this clonotype. The chain has TRBV4-1 and TRBJ1-5; D is unclear. CDR3 length: 15 amino acids. The ends were cut back, 0 bases at V and 1 base at J, with 7 bases in the middle. CDR1 and CDR2 from the germline V gene are MGHRA and YSYEKL. The CDR3 region has the DNA TGCGCCAGCAGCCAAGATATACACAGCAATCAGCCCCAGCATTTT. Its protein is CASSQDIHSNQPQHF.

This clonotype has ten or more counts. The chain links TRBV6-5 to TRBJ1-1; no firm D call. CDR1 MNHEY and CDR2 SVGAGI come from the germline V gene. CDR3 length: 13 residues. Trimming cost V 4 bases and J 7 bases, with 13 bases left between them. In DNA, the CDR3 is TGTGCCAGCAGTTCGACCCCACAGTTTGAAGCTTTCTTT. Protein sequence: CASSSTPQFEAFF.

The CDR3 is CASSFTTDSYEQYF. The CDR3, as DNA: TGCGCCAGCAGCTTTACGACAGACTCCTACGAGCAGTACTTC. The chain couples TRBV5-1 to TRBJ2-7, with D possibly TRBD1 on 5 matching bases. V lost 2 bases and J lost 0, with 9 bases in between. CDR1 SGHRS and CDR2 YFSETQ come from the germline V gene. The length of the CDR3 is 14 residues.

Notes on this clonotype: This clone may be a read error of a much larger clone one base away. V is TRBV12-3 or TRBV12-4 and J is TRBJ1-5, with TRBD1 matching over 7 bases. The CDR3 totals 13 residues. The V and J ends lost 5 bases and 7 bases, in that order; junction bases with no gene match: 5. CDR3 region: CASSRGQPQPQHF. DNA of the CDR3: TGTGCCAGCAGTCGGGGACAGCCACAGCCCCAGCATTTT.

This clonotype was observed at least ten times. The gene calls are TRBV27 and TRBJ1-4, with D perhaps matching TRBD1 (5 bases). Germline V CDR1 and CDR2: MNHEY, SMNVEV (reference sequence). The CDR3 totals 14 residues. Trimming removed 4 bases at V and 5 bases at J, with 11 bases between. The CDR3: CASSSFSGNEKLFF. CDR3 nucleotide sequence: TGTGCCAGCAGTTCCTTTTCAGGGAATGAAAAACTGTTTTTT.

This clonotype was picked up many times. The CDR3 is CATKSGRSPNEQFF. DNA for the CDR3: TGTGCCACCAAGAGCGGGAGGAGCCCCAATGAGCAGTTCTTC. This chain uses TRBV24-1 with TRBJ2-1, with TRBD2 identical over 9 bases. The CDR3 sequence is 14 residues long. Losses at the gene ends were 8 bases for V and 6 bases for J; bases not matched to a gene: 7. Looked up from germline, CDR1 is KGHDR and CDR2 is SFDVKD.

This clonotype occurred a few times. The chain links TRBV4-3 to TRBJ1-5, with no clear D. Germline V gene lookup returns CDR1 LGHNA and CDR2 YSLEER. The V end was cut by 0 bases, the J end by 4 bases, with 7 bases between. CDR3 length equals 14 residues. CDR3 in DNA: TGCGCCAGCAGCCAAGAGGTCTGGAATCAGCCCCAGCATTTT. Its translation is CASSQEVWNQPQHF.

There are a few counts of this clonotype. CDR3 bases: TGTGCCAGCAGGGGCCCGGTGAGAAGCGAGCAGTACTTC. As protein: CASRGPVRSEQYF. The chain recombines TRBV28 with TRBJ2-7; D remains ambiguous. The CDR3 spans 13 residues. Trimming shortened V by 6 bases and J by 6 bases, and 15 bases separated the two germline ends. From germline, CDR1 is MDHEN and CDR2 SYDVKM. Variable domain in full (rest from reference TRBV28 and TRBJ2-7): DVKVTQSSRYLVKRTGEKVFLECVQDMDHENMFWYRQDPGLGLRLIYFSYDVKMKEKGDIPEGYSVSREKKERFSLILESASTNQTSMYLCASRGPVRSEQYFGPGTRLTVT.

This CDR3 reads CASSPAPGQGSNQPQHF. CDR3 nucleotide sequence: TGTGCCAGCAGCCCAGCTCCGGGACAGGGTTCCAATCAGCCCCAGCATTTT. The chain combines TRBV7-6 with TRBJ1-5, with 9 bases identical to TRBD1. The CDR3 has 17 residues. V lost 5 bases and J lost 3; bases outside the gene matches: 11. Germline V gene data show CDR1 as SGHVS and CDR2 as FNYEAQ.

This clonotype was seen many times. This rearrangement joins TRBV7-2 to TRBJ2-2, with TRBD2 matching 12 bases. The CDR3 contains 16 residues. V shed 2 bases, J shed 6 bases, and the junction held 4 bases outside the gene matches. From germline, CDR1 is SGHTA and CDR2 FQGNSA. In DNA form, the CDR3 reads TGTGCCAGCAGCTTACGGACTAGCGGGAATTCCGGGGAGCTGTTTTTT. This encodes CASSLRTSGNSGELFF.

In its sample, this clonotype was seen a few times. The V and J genes are TRBV20-1 and TRBJ2-7; 10 bases are a match to TRBD2. V shed 4 bases and J 1 base; nucleotides not matched to a gene: 16. The CDR3 spans 18 residues. CDR1 and CDR2 from the germline V gene are DFQATT and SNEGSKA (reference sequence). CDR3 in amino acids: CSAKGELAGEDPSYEQYF. The CDR3 region has the DNA TGCAGTGCTAAGGGGGAGCTAGCGGGAGAGGACCCTTCCTACGAGCAGTACTTC.

This clonotype was detected many times. V usage is TRBV3-1 and J usage is TRBJ2-1; D uncertain. The CDR3 runs 16 residues. V was shortened by 1 base and J by 2 bases, with 12 bases between the two germline ends. From germline, CDR1 is LGHDT and CDR2 YNNKEL (reference sequence). The CDR3 protein is CASSQGRTSPYNEQFF. CDR3 DNA sequence: TGTGCCAGCAGCCAAGGCAGGACCTCCCCCTACAATGAGCAGTTCTTC.

The chain carries TRBV3-1 and TRBJ1-6; D gene ambiguous. V lost 0 bases and J lost 9, with 15 bases in between. Per the germline V gene, CDR1 is LGHDT and CDR2 is YNNKEL (reference sequence). CDR3 length: 16 amino acids. CDR3 in amino acids: CASSQDLAGASSPLHF. CDR3 sequence (DNA): TGTGCCAGCAGCCAAGATCTCGCAGGTGCTAGTTCACCCCTCCACTTT.

A remark on this clonotype: Since a much larger clone is just one base distant, this may be a read error. CDR3 nucleotides: TGTGCCAGCAGTATACTAAGGACAGGGCGTACTGAAGTTTTCTTT. Amino acids: CASSILRTGRTEVFF. The chain recombines TRBV28 with TRBJ1-1; TRBD1 matches at 8 bases. Germline V gives CDR1 MDHEN, CDR2 SYDVKM. There are 15 residues in the CDR3.

The V gene is TRBV2, the J gene TRBJ2-3; TRBD1 might be the D (5 bases). The CDR3 loop spans 14 amino acids. In germline, CDR1 is SNHLY, CDR2 FYNNEI. The ends were cut back, 4 bases at V and 3 bases at J, with 11 bases in the middle. The DNA of the CDR3 is TGTGCCAGCAGTGTCGTAGGGGTGACAGATACGCAGTATTTT. This sequence encodes CASSVVGVTDTQYF. The complete variable domain, with remaining parts taken from reference TRBV2 and TRBJ2-3, reads EPEVTQTPSHQVTQMGQEVILRCVPISNHLYFYWYRQILGQKVEFLVSFYNNEISEKSEIFDDQFSVERPDGSNFTLKIRSTKLEDSAMYFCASSVVGVTDTQYFGPGTRLTVL.

The sample holds many counts of this clonotype. This chain joins TRBV11-2 and TRBJ2-3; D is perhaps TRBD2 (6 bases). The germline CDR1 and CDR2 sequences are SGHAT and FQNNGV. Trimming pared 1 base from V and 4 bases from J, leaving 6 bases between. This CDR3 comprises 13 residues. CDR3 sequence: CASSLAGADTQYF. The CDR3 DNA follows: TGTGCCAGCAGCTTAGCGGGGGCAGATACGCAGTATTTT. Supplemented by reference TRBV11-2 and TRBJ2-3, the full variable domain reads EAGVAQSPRYKIIEKRQSVAFWCNPISGHATLYWYQQILGQGPKLLIQFQNNGVVDDSQLPKDRFSAERLKGVDSTLKIQPAKLEDSAVYLCASSLAGADTQYFGPGTRLTVL.

As concerns this clonotype: Possible read error: a much larger clone is one base away. The chain combines TRBV28 with TRBJ2-1, with 7 bases lining up with TRBD2. The V gene's germline CDR1 is MDHEN and CDR2 SYDVKM. The CDR3 spans 17 residues. In DNA form, the CDR3 reads TGTGCCGGCAGTTTGGCATTGTCGGGACTAAGATACAATGAGCAGTTCTTC. Its translation: CAGSLALSGLRYNEQFF.

The J gene is TRBJ1-2, the V gene TRBV20-1; D is uncertain. Germline CDR1 DFQATT, CDR2 SNEGSKA (reference sequence). Trimming left V 6 bases short and J 2 bases short, with 13 bases between. CDR3 length: 13 amino acids. The CDR3 sequence is CSADRTPNYGYTF. DNA for the CDR3: TGCAGTGCCGACCGAACACCAAACTATGGCTACACCTTC.

The chain's CDR3 is CASSSQGQGTEQYF. In DNA, the CDR3 is TGTGCCAGCAGCTCCCAAGGACAGGGAACCGAGCAGTACTTC. The rearrangement uses TRBV7-2 and TRBJ2-7, with 8 bases matching TRBD1. This CDR3 has 14 residues. The trim removed 4 bases at V and 6 bases at J, leaving 8 bases unmatched. Germline V gives CDR1 SGHTA, CDR2 FQGNSA.

This clonotype was picked up a small number of times. V and J are TRBV7-2 and TRBJ1-6; 7 bases match TRBD1. This CDR3 contains 15 residues. With 5 bases clipped from V and 7 bases from J, the junction kept 8 bases outside the gene matches. Germline V gene sequence: CDR1 SGHTA, CDR2 FQGNSA. Here the CDR3 DNA reads TGTGCCAGCAGCCTCATGGGACAGCCGAATTCACCCCTCCACTTT. Its protein is CASSLMGQPNSPLHF.

This clonotype was seen at least ten times. V and J are TRBV5-5 and TRBJ2-3; no firm D call. The length of the CDR3 is 14 residues. The ends were cut back, 0 bases at V and 2 bases at J, with 7 bases in the middle. Germline values: CDR1 SGHKS, CDR2 YYEKEE (reference sequence). The CDR3 region is CASSLGPLTDTQYF. The CDR3 bases are TGTGCCAGCAGCTTGGGACCCCTCACAGATACGCAGTATTTT.

At least ten counts were recorded for this clonotype. The chain links TRBV4-1 to TRBJ2-5; D call uncertain. V was cut by 2 bases and J by 5 bases, with 9 bases left in between. Germline V gives CDR1 MGHRA, CDR2 YSYEKL. This CDR3 has 13 amino acids. CDR3 nucleotides: TGCGCCAGCAGCCAAAGCCTAAGGGAGACCCAGTACTTC. It is translated as CASSQSLRETQYF.

This clonotype was detected only a few times. The chain has TRBV29-1 and TRBJ1-5, with TRBD1 matching over 8 bases. This CDR3 spans 12 amino acids. With 5 bases clipped from V and 5 bases from J, the junction kept 2 bases outside the gene matches. Germline-derived CDR1 and CDR2 are SQVTM and ANQGSEA. The CDR3 loop is CSVRQGHQPQHF. For the CDR3, the DNA is TGCAGCGTTAGACAGGGGCATCAGCCCCAGCATTTT.